This T cell receptor beta chain was obtained from a study of blood T cell repertoires in COVID-19. Study overall: Samples representing acute and convalescent COVID-19 were sourced from the United States, Italy and Spain. In each case, the material was cDNA or gDNA derived from T cells, B-cell-depleted T cells, or PBMCs.

In the source study's methods: By means of reference gene primer amplification, nucleated cell counts were estimated. Some clones are missing from TCRdb's copy, which holds only in-frame ones; the method was immunoSEQ multiplex PCR. From that table come the V and J calls and clone size; the DNA was used to work out D and trimming. The sample has about 130,000 clones, around nine tenths seen once; the top ten hold about 4%. CDR3 length equals 17 residues. With 4 bases removed from V and 6 bases from J, the gap between germline ends came to 22 bases. The germline V gene encodes CDR1 WNHNN and CDR2 SYGVQD (reference sequence).

The sequenced sample consisted of peripheral blood. The receptor was derived from a man aged 50-59 years with active COVID-19. The V call is TRBV10-1, the J call TRBJ2-1; a weak D match, TRBD1 (5 bases). CDR3 DNA: TGCGCCAGCAGTGGGTCTCTGATAAACAGGTCCCCCAATGAGCAGTTCTTC. Translated: CASSGSLINRSPNEQFF.